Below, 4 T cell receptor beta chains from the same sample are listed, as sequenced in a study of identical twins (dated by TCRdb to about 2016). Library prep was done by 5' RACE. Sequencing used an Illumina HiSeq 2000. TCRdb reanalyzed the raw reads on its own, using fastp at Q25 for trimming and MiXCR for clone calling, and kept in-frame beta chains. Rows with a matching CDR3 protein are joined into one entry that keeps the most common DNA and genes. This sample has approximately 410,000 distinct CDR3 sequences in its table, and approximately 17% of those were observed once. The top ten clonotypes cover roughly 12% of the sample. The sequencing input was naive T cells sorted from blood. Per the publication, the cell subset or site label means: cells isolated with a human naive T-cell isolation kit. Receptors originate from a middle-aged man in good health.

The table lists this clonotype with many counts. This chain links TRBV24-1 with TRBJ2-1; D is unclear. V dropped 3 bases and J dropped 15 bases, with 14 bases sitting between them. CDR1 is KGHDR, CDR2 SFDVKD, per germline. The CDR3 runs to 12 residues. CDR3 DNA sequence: TGTGCCACCAGTGATAGCACAAGTACTGGGTTCTTC. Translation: CATSDSTSTGFF.

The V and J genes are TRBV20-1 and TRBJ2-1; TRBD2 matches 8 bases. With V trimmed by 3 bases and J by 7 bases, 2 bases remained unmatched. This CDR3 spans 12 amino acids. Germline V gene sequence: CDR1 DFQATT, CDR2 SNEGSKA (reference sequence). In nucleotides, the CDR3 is TGCAGTGCTAGCGGGGGGGCTAATGAGCAGTTCTTC. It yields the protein CSASGGANEQFF.

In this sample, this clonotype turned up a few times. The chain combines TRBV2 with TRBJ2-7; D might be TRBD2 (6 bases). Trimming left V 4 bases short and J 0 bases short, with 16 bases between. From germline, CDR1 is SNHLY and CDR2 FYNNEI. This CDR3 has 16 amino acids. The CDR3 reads CASSGAAGNPSYEQYF. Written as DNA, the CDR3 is TGTGCCAGCAGTGGTGCCGCGGGAAACCCCTCCTACGAGCAGTACTTC.

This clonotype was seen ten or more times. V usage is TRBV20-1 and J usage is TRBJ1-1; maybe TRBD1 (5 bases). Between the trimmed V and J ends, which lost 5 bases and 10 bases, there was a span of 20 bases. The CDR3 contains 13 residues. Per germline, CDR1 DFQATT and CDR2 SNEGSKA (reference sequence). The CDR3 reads CSAPTGGSRGAFF. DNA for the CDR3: TGCAGTGCTCCCACTGGGGGTTCAAGAGGAGCTTTCTTT.